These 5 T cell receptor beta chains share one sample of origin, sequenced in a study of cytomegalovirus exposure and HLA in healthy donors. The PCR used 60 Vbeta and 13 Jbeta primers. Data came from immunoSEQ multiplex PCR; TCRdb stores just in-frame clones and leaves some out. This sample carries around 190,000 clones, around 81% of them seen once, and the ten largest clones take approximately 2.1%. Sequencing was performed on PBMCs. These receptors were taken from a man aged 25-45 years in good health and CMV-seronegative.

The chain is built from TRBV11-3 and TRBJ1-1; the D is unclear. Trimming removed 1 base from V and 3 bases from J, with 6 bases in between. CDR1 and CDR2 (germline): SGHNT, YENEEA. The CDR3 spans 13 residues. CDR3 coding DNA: TGTGCCAGCAGCTTAGTTATCGACACTGAAGCTTTCTTT. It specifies CASSLVIDTEAFF.

The CDR3 here is CASSSPGTDYGYTF. The CDR3 bases are TGTGCCAGCAGTTCCCCCGGGACAGATTATGGCTACACCTTC. The genes are TRBV6-5 and TRBJ1-2; 7 bases align to TRBD1. The CDR3 covers 14 residues. Unmatched junction bases numbered 7, after V lost 4 bases and J lost 5 bases. The germline V gene encodes CDR1 MNHEY and CDR2 SVGAGI.

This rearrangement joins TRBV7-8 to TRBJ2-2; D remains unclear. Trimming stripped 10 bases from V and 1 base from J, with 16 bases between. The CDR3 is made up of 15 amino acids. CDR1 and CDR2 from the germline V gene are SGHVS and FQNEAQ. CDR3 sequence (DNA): TGTGCCACACAAAATTGGGCAGAGAACACCGGGGAGCTGTTTTTT. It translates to CATQNWAENTGELFF.

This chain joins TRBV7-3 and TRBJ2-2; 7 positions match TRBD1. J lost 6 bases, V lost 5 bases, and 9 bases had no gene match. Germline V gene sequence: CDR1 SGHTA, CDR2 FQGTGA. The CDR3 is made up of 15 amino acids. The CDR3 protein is CASSTDLRGSGELFF. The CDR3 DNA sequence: TGTGCCAGCAGCACGGACCTCAGGGGGTCCGGGGAGCTGTTTTTT.

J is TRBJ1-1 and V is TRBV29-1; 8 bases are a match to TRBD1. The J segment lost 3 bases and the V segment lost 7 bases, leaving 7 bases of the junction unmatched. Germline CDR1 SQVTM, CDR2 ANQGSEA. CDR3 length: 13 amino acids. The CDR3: CSASRGRDTEAFF. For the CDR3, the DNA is TGCAGCGCTTCCAGGGGGCGGGACACTGAAGCTTTCTTT.